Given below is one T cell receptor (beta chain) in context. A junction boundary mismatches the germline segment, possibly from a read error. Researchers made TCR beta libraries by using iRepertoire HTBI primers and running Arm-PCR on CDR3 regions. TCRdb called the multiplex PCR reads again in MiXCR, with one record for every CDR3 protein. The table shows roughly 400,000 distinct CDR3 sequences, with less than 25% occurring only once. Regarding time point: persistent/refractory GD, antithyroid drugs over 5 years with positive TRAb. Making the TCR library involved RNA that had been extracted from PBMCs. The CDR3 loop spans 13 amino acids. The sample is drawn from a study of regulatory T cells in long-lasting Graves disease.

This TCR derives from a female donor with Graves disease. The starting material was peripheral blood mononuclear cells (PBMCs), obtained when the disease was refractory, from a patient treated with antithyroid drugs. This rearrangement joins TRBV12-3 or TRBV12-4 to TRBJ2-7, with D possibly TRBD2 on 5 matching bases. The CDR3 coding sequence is TGTGCCAGCAGTTTGGGAGCCTCCTACGAGCGGTACTTC. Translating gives CASSLGASYERYF.